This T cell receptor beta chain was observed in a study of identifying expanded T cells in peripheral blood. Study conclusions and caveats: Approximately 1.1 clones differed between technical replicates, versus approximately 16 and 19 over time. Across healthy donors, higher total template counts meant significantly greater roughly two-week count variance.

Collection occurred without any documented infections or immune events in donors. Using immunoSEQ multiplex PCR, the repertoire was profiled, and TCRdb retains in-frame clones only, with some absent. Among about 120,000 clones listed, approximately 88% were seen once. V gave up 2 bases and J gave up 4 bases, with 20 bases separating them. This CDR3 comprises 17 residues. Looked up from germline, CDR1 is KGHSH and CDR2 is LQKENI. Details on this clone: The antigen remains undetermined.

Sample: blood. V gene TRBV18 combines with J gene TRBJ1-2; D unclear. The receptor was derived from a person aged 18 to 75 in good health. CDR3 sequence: CASSPSPEPGSGYGYTF. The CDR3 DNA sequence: TGTGCCAGCTCACCAAGTCCGGAGCCCGGCTCCGGCTATGGCTACACCTTC.